This TCR beta chain is drawn from a study of control samples from healthy donors and cancer patients. Data came from immunoSEQ multiplex PCR; TCRdb stores just in-frame clones and leaves some out. The sample shows about 51,000 clones, approximately 89% of them seen only once. With 1 base clipped from V and 4 bases from J, the junction kept 4 bases outside the gene matches. There are 15 residues in the CDR3. Germline assignment: CDR1 LNHDA and CDR2 SQIVND (reference sequence). V usage is TRBV19 and J usage is TRBJ2-7; 10 bases are shared with TRBD1. The sample consisted of PBMCs. This TCR was recovered from a man aged 40-49 years with colorectal cancer. The CDR3 loop reads CASSIAGTGVYEQYF. The CDR3 DNA follows: TGTGCCAGTAGTATAGCAGGGACAGGGGTGTACGAGCAGTACTTC.